A selection of T cell receptor beta chains follows, all from one sample in a study of cytomegalovirus exposure and HLA in healthy donors. Some clones are missing from TCRdb's copy, which holds only in-frame ones; the method was immunoSEQ multiplex PCR. The data contain 40,000 to 55,000 clones, around 70% of them singletons. The sequenced material came from PBMCs. The receptors were sampled from a woman aged 45-65 years in good health and CMV-seronegative. Both conserved end residues are part of each CDR3.

J,V,CDR3
TRBJ1-2,TRBV6-5,CASSYARDNGYTF
TRBJ1-1,TRBV7-8,CASSFVYGLRNAEAFF
TRBJ1-4,TRBV7-9,CASSPGTGSEKLFF
TRBJ2-1,TRBV7-9,CASSSTRTDRISSYNEQFF
NA,TRBV30,CAWSVRLPPYEQYF
TRBJ2-1,TRBV2,CASRGDINNEQFF
TRBJ2-1,TRBV28,CASSEGGASWEQFF
TRBJ2-7,TRBV6-5,CASSYDFSYEQYF
TRBJ2-7,TRBV6-6,CASKSSSSYEQYF
TRBJ1-6,TRBV6-1,CASSTARQGGTPLHF
TRBJ1-5,TRBV19,CASSWTGPNQPQHF
TRBJ2-7,TRBV7-2,CASSPGQGNYEQYF
TRBJ2-1,TRBV4-2,CASSQPSGRGVSNEQFF
TRBJ1-1,TRBV10-2,CASSRQGMNTEAFF
TRBJ1-2,TRBV6-5,CASSYGTAYGAYGYTF
TRBJ2-7,TRBV28,CASTFAGAEQYF
TRBJ2-1,TRBV6-6,CASSRGTTSYNEQFF
TRBJ1-1,TRBV18,CASSPRSRVENTEAFF
TRBJ2-1,TRBV28,CASRLGQLYNEQFF
TRBJ1-2,TRBV4-1,CASSQDGSVTTTFNYGYTF
TRBJ2-7,TRBV6-5,CASRRTGGFEQYF
TRBJ1-2,TRBV6-5,CASSRERTGERYTF
TRBJ2-6,TRBV7-2,CASSLVFSGANVLTF
TRBJ1-4,TRBV20-1,CSVKQGEKLFF
TRBJ1-5,TRBV18,CASSGGGANQPQHF
TRBJ1-1,TRBV5-4,CASSPIAGPEAFF
TRBJ2-3,TRBV9,CASSARGGGPTDTQYF
TRBJ1-1,TRBV2,CASRDRVQSTEAFF
TRBJ2-4,TRBV18,CASSPTKTGSKNIQYF
TRBJ1-1,TRBV27,CASRNMNTEAFF
TRBJ1-4,TRBV28,CASSVLTEKLFF
TRBJ1-6,TRBV6-5,CASSYSIRGDQTPLHF
TRBJ2-3,TRBV5-1,CASALAGVTDTQYF
TRBJ2-1,TRBV5-1,CASSLVGTSYNEQFF
TRBJ2-5,TRBV6-1,CASSDGGAGETQYF
TRBJ1-1,TRBV28,CASSLRFGQGRGKNTEAFF